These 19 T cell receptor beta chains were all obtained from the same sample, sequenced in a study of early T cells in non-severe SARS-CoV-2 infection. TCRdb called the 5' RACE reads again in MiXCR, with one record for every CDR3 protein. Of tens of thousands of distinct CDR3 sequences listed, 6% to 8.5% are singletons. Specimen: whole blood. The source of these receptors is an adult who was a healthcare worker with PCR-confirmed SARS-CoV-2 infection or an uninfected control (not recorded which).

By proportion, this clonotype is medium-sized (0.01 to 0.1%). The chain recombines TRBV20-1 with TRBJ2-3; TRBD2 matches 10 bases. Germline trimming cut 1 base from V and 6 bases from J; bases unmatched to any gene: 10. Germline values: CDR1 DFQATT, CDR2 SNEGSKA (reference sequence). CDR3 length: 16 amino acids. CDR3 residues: CSARVAGGPSGDTQYF. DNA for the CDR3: TGCAGTGCTAGAGTAGCGGGAGGTCCCTCGGGGGATACGCAGTATTTT.

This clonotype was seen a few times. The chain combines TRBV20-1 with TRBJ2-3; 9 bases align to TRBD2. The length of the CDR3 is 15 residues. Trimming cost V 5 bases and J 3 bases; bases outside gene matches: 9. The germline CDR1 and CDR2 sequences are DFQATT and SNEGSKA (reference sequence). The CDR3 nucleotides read TGCAGTGCTCCGGGGCGGGAGGGTATTACAGATACGCAGTATTTT. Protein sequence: CSAPGREGITDTQYF.

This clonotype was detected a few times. The CDR3 nucleotides are TGTGCCAGCAGCTTAAACGAGGGCGGGAGAAGCAATCAGCCCCAGCATTTT. It encodes CASSLNEGGRSNQPQHF. The J gene is TRBJ1-5, the V gene TRBV7-8; D unresolved. The CDR3 loop spans 17 amino acids. The germline CDR1 and CDR2 sequences are SGHVS and FQNEAQ. Trimming cost V 2 bases and J 1 base, with 15 bases left between them.

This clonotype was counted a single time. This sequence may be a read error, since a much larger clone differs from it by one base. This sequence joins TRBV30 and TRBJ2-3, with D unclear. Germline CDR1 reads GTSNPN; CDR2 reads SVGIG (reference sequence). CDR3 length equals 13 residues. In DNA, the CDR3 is TGTGCCTGGGGTGTACGCTTGAGAGATACGCAGTATTTT. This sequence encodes CAWGVRLRDTQYF. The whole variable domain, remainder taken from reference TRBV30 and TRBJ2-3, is SQTIHQWPATLVQPVGSPLSLECTVEGTSNPNLYWYRQAAGRGLQLLFYSVGIGQISSEVPQNLSASRPQDRQFILSSKKLLLSDSGFYLCAWGVRLRDTQYFGPGTRLTVL.

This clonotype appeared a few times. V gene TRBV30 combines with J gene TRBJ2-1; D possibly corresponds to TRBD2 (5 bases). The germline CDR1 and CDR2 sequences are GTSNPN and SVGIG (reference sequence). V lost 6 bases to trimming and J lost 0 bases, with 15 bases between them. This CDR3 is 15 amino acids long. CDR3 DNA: TGTGCCTGTCTACCGATGGGGAGCTCCTACAATGAGCAGTTCTTC. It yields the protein CACLPMGSSYNEQFF.

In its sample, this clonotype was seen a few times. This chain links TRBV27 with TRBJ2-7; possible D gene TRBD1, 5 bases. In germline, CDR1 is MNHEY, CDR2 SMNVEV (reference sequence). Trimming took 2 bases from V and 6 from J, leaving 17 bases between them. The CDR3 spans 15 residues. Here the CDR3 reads CASSLKARKGSEQYF. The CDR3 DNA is TGTGCCAGCAGTTTAAAGGCTAGAAAGGGGTCCGAGCAGTACTTC.

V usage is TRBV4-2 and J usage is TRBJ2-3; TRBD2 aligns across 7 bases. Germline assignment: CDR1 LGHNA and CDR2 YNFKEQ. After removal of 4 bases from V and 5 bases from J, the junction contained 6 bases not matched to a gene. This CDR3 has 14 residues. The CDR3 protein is CASSPSGTGDTQYF. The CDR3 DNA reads TGTGCCAGCAGCCCAAGCGGGACGGGAGATACGCAGTATTTT.

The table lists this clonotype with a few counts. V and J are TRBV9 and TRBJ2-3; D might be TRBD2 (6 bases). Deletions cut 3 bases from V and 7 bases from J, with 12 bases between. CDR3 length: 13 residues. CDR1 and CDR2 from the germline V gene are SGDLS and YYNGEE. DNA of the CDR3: TGTGCCAGCAGCGCCGACCGGGGGTATACGCAGTATTTT. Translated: CASSADRGYTQYF.

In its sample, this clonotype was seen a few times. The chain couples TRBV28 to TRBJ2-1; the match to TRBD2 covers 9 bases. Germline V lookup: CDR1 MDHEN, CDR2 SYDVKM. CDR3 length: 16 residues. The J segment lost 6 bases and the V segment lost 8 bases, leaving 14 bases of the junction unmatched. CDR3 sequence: CASGGAGTSFSNEQFF. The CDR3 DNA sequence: TGTGCCAGCGGGGGGGCAGGGACTAGCTTCTCCAATGAGCAGTTCTTC.

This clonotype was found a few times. The CDR3 reads CASSPREYNEQFF. CDR3 nucleotide sequence: TGTGCCAGCAGCCCCCGGGAGTACAATGAGCAGTTCTTC. V and J are TRBV3-1 and TRBJ2-1; possible D gene TRBD2, 6 bases. Trimming removed 4 bases at V and 4 bases at J, with 8 bases between. This CDR3 contains 13 residues. CDR1 is LGHDT and CDR2 is YNNKEL in the germline V gene (reference sequence).

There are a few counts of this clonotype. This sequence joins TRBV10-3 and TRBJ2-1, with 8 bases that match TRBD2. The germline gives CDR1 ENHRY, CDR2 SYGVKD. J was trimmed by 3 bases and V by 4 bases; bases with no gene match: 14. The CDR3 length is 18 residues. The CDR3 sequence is CAISASREGVFLYNEQFF. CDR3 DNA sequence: TGTGCCATCAGTGCGTCACGGGAGGGGGTTTTTCTCTACAATGAGCAGTTCTTC.

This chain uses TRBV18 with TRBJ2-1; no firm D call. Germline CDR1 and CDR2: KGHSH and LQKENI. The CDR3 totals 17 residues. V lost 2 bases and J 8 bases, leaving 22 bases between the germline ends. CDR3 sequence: CASSPGSISESGHEQFF. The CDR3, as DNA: TGTGCCAGCTCACCAGGTAGTATAAGCGAATCCGGGCATGAGCAGTTCTTC.

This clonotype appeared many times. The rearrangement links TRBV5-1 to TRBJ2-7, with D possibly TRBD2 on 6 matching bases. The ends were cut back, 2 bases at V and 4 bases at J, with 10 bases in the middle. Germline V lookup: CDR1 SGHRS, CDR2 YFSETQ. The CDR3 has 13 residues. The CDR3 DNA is TGCGCCAGCAGCTTCGCCGGGGGTTACGAGCAGTACTTC. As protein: CASSFAGGYEQYF. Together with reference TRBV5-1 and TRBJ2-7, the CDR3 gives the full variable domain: KAGVTQTPRYLIKTRGQQVTLSCSPISGHRSVSWYQQTPGQGLQFLFEYFSETQRNKGNFPGRFSGRQFSNSRSEMNVSTLELGDSALYLCASSFAGGYEQYFGPGTRLTVT.

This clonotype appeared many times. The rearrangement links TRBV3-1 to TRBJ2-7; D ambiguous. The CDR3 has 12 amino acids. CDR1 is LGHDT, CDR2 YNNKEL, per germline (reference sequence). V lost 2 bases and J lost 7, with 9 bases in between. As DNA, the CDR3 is TGTGCCAGCAGCCAATTGGAAGGGGAGCAGTACTTC. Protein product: CASSQLEGEQYF.

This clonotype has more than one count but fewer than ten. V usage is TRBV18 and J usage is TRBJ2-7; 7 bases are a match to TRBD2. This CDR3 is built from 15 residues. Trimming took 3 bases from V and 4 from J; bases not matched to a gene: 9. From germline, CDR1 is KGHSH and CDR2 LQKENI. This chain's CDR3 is CASSPSGLFQYEQYF. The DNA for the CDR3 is TGTGCCAGCTCACCTAGCGGGCTGTTCCAGTACGAGCAGTACTTC.

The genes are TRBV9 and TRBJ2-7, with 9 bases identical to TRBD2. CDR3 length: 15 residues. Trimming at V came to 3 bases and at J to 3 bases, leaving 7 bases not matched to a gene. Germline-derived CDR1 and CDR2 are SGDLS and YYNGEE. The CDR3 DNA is TGTGCCAGCAGCGGAGGACTAGCGCAGAGCTACGAGCAGTACTTC. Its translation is CASSGGLAQSYEQYF.

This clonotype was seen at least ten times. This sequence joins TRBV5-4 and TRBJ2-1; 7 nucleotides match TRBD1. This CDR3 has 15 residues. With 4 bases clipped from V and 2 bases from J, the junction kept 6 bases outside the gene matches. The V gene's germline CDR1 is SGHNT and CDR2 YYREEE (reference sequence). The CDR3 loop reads CASSGGQVPYNEQFF. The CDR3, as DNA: TGTGCCAGCAGCGGCGGACAGGTTCCCTACAATGAGCAGTTCTTC.

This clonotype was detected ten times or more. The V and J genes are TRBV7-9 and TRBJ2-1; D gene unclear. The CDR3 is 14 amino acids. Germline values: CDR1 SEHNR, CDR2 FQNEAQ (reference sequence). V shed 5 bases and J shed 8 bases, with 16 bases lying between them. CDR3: CASSAPLTTHEQFF. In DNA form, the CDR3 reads TGTGCCAGCAGCGCGCCTTTGACGACGCATGAGCAGTTCTTC.

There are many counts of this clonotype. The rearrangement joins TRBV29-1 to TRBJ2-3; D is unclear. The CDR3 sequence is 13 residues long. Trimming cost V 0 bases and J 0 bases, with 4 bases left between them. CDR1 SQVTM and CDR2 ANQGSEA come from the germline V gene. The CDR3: CSVEERSTDTQYF. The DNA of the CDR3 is TGCAGCGTTGAAGAACGCAGCACAGATACGCAGTATTTT.